These 17 T cell receptor beta chains came from one sample sequenced in a study of graft-versus-host responses after intestinal transplantation. Sequencing was performed with immunoSEQ multiplex PCR; in TCRdb, only in-frame clones are kept and a portion is missing. This sample has 13,000 to 15,000 clones, with 30% to 35% found just once. Sequencing was performed on alloreactive CD4+ T cells from a mixed lymphocyte reaction culture, taken before intestinal transplant. The subset was: CFSE-low proliferating T cells sorted from roughly 6-day pre-transplant mixed lymphocyte reaction (GvH or HvG direction). These TCRs come from a human patient who received an intestinal transplant.

This clone has more than one count but fewer than ten. The chain has TRBV28 and TRBJ2-6; weak D call: TRBD2 (7 bases). The CDR3 covers 15 residues. Germline lookup yields CDR1 MDHEN and CDR2 SYDVKM. Trimming took off 6 bases at V and 4 bases at J, with 13 bases between the two ends. The CDR3 here is CASSLGGRGANVLTF. CDR3 nucleotides: TGTGCCAGCAGCCTCGGGGGGCGCGGGGCCAACGTCCTGACTTTC.

This clone turned up a few times. This CDR3 is CASSFVLAGEGQYF. The CDR3 DNA reads TGTGCCAGCAGCTTTGTACTAGCGGGAGAAGGACAGTACTTC. This chain links TRBV5-4 with TRBJ2-7; 11 nucleotides match TRBD2. The CDR3 runs 14 residues. CDR1 is SGHNT and CDR2 is YYREEE in the germline V gene (reference sequence). Trimming cost V 2 bases and J 10 bases; bases outside gene matches: 8.

In its sample, this clone ranks as medium-sized. The gene calls are TRBV20-1 and TRBJ2-7; D gene uncertain. The germline gives CDR1 DFQATT, CDR2 SNEGSKA (reference sequence). Trimming took 1 base from V and 2 from J, leaving 3 bases between them. The CDR3 totals 11 residues. CDR3 protein: CSARGPYEQYF. The CDR3 DNA follows: TGCAGTGCTAGAGGTCCCTACGAGCAGTACTTC.

The genes are TRBV18 and TRBJ2-5, with TRBD1 as a possible D gene (6 bases). This CDR3 region has 14 residues. V shed 3 bases and J shed 2 bases, with 10 bases lying between them. Germline lookup yields CDR1 KGHSH and CDR2 LQKENI. CDR3 residues: CASSPFDRQETQYF. Written as DNA, the CDR3 is TGTGCCAGCTCACCCTTCGACAGGCAAGAGACCCAGTACTTC.

The J gene is TRBJ2-7, the V gene TRBV6-5; no clear D. The germline V gene encodes CDR1 MNHEY and CDR2 SVGAGI. The ends were cut back, 2 bases at V and 4 bases at J, with 12 bases in the middle. The CDR3 is 14 amino acids. In DNA, the CDR3 is TGTGCCAGCAGTTACCTTCGCGGTGATTACGAGCAGTACTTC. Amino acid sequence: CASSYLRGDYEQYF.

There are a few counts of this clone. The rearrangement uses TRBV7-7 and TRBJ2-7, with 7 bases identical to TRBD2. The CDR3 spans 14 residues. Per germline, CDR1 SSHAT and CDR2 FNYEAQ (reference sequence). Trimming removed 0 bases from V and 7 bases from J; junction bases left unmatched: 6. CDR3 nucleotides: TGTGCCAGCAGCTTAGCGGGGCAACTAGCGGAGCAGTACTTC. Translated: CASSLAGQLAEQYF.

The chain carries TRBV7-2 and TRBJ2-7; D gene unclear. The CDR3 is 13 residues long. V gave up 3 bases and J gave up 1 base, with 7 bases separating them. Germline CDR1 reads SGHTA; CDR2 reads FQGNSA. This chain's CDR3 is CASSFPWSYEQYF. DNA of the CDR3: TGTGCCAGCAGCTTCCCGTGGTCCTACGAGCAGTACTTC. Full variable domain (rest looked up from reference TRBV7-2 and TRBJ2-7): GAGVSQSPSNKVTEKGKDVELRCDPISGHTALYWYRQSLGQGLEFLIYFQGNSAPDKSGLPSDRFSAERTGGSVSTLTIQRTQQEDSAVYLCASSFPWSYEQYFGPGTRLTVT.

This clone is medium-sized in the sample. Other nucleotide sequences in the sample specify the same CDR3. V gene TRBV5-1 combines with J gene TRBJ2-7; 10 bases fit TRBD1. The CDR3 has 14 residues. Trimming at V came to 3 bases and at J to 2 bases, leaving 2 bases not matched to a gene. Germline V lookup: CDR1 SGHRS, CDR2 YFSETQ. Written as DNA, the CDR3 is TGCGCCAGCAGCTATGGACAGGGGGCCTACGAGCAGTACTTC. Encoded protein: CASSYGQGAYEQYF.

This clone was found a few times. J is TRBJ2-5 and V is TRBV7-9; a weak D match, TRBD2 (5 bases). Deletions cut 6 bases from V and 3 bases from J, with 14 bases between. CDR1 is SEHNR, CDR2 FQNEAQ, per germline (reference sequence). The CDR3 consists of 14 residues. CDR3 sequence: CASRARQLEETQYF. The CDR3 nucleotides are TGTGCCAGCAGAGCCCGACAACTAGAAGAGACCCAGTACTTC.

The chain carries TRBV28 and TRBJ2-5; 7 nucleotides agree with TRBD2. Gene TRBJ2-7 matches the end of the DNA better, so the J call may be wrong. The CDR3 has 14 residues. Germline CDR1 MDHEN, CDR2 SYDVKM. The CDR3 region has the DNA TGTGCCAGCAGTTTGATTCGGGGGGCCTACGAGCAGTACTTC. Translation gives CASSLIRGAYEQYF.

V and J are TRBV9 and TRBJ1-1; tentatively, D is TRBD1 (6 bases). CDR1 is SGDLS, CDR2 YYNGEE, per germline. Trimming cost V 4 bases and J 4 bases, with 17 bases left between them. This CDR3 contains 15 residues. CDR3 sequence (DNA): TGTGCCAGCAGCTTCAACGGGGGGCTAGTCACTGAAGCTTTCTTT. It encodes CASSFNGGLVTEAFF.

In this sample, this clone turned up a few times. The V gene is TRBV28, the J gene TRBJ1-3; D not resolved. V was trimmed by 2 bases and J by 4 bases, leaving 3 bases between them. Per germline, CDR1 MDHEN and CDR2 SYDVKM. The CDR3 sequence is 12 residues long. The chain's CDR3 is CASSLRGNTIYF. CDR3 bases: TGTGCCAGCAGTTTACGCGGAAACACCATATATTTT.

This rearrangement joins TRBV19 to TRBJ1-4; maybe TRBD1 (6 bases). CDR3 length equals 15 residues. Germline V gene data show CDR1 as LNHDA and CDR2 as SQIVND (reference sequence). The V end was cut by 6 bases, the J end by 2 bases, with 13 bases between. CDR3 amino acids: CASRGSGATNEKLFF. Here the CDR3 DNA reads TGTGCCAGTAGGGGCTCAGGGGCCACTAATGAAAAACTGTTTTTT.

This clone has more than one count but fewer than ten. This chain connects TRBV7-3 to TRBJ2-5; 11 bases match TRBD1. This CDR3 has 16 residues. The ends lost 2 bases at V and 4 bases at J; junction bases unmatched: 6. CDR1 is SGHTA, CDR2 FQGTGA, per germline. The CDR3 bases are TGTGCCAGCAGCTTAGCCCGGACAGGGGGCGCAGAGACCCAGTACTTC. This codes for CASSLARTGGAETQYF.

In its sample, this clone was seen a few times. This chain links TRBV19 with TRBJ1-2; TRBD1 might be the D (5 bases). This CDR3 has 14 residues. CDR1 LNHDA and CDR2 SQIVND come from the germline V gene (reference sequence). Deletions cut 3 bases from V and 3 bases from J, with 11 bases between. The CDR3 DNA is TGTGCCAGTAGTATCGGGGGAGGTCACTATGGCTACACCTTC. Translation gives CASSIGGGHYGYTF.

A remark on this clone: This same CDR3 is encoded by further DNA sequences in the sample. This chain uses TRBV6-5 with TRBJ1-5, with D hard to call. Germline V gene data show CDR1 as MNHEY and CDR2 as SVGAGI. The CDR3 consists of 13 residues. V was shortened by 6 bases and J by 0 bases, with 6 bases between the two germline ends. CDR3 in amino acids: CASRQDSNQPQHF. The DNA for the CDR3 is TGTGCCAGCAGGCAAGATAGCAATCAGCCCCAGCATTTT.

The rearrangement uses TRBV7-9 and TRBJ1-2, with D tentatively TRBD1 (6 bases). Germline values: CDR1 SEHNR, CDR2 FQNEAQ (reference sequence). Trimming shortened V by 7 bases and J by 8 bases, and 20 bases separated the two germline ends. This CDR3 spans 14 amino acids. The CDR3 here is CASTQTGIAGGYTF. CDR3 nucleotide sequence: TGTGCCAGCACCCAAACAGGGATCGCTGGCGGCTACACCTTC.